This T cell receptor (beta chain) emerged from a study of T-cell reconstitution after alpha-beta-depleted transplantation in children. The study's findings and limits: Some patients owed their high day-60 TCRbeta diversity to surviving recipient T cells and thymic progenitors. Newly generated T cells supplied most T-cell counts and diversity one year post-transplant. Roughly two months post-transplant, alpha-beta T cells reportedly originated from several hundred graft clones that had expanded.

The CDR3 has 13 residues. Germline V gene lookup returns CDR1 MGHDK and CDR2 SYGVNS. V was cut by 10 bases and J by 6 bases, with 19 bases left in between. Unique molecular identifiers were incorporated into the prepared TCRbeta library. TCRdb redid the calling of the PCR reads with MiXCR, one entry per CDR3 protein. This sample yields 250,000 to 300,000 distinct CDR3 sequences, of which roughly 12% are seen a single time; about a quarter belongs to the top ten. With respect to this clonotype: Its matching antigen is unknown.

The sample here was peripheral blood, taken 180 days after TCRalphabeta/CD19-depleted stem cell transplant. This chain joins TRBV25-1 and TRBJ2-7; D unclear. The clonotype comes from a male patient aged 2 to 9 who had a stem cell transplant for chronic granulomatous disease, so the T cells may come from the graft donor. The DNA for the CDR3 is TGTGCCATCGGACCCGGGCGCCACTGCGAGCAGTACTTC. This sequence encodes CAIGPGRHCEQYF.